This entry is about one T cell receptor (beta chain). The clone's antigen remains unknown. Qualities for individual bases were not recorded, and no much larger clone is one base off. Library preparation employed the immunoSEQ multiplex PCR assay. For the multiplex PCR, a mixture combining 60 forward primers for TCR Vbeta segments and 13 reverse primers for TCR Jbeta segments was used. A multiplex PCR assay on genomic DNA amplified the CDR3 region of rearranged TCR beta genes. The amplified TCR beta libraries were sequenced on the Illumina HiSeq System as 87-base-pair reads. The published analysis was carried out like this. A later analysis counted some 74 million unique TCR beta chains across the 650 to 700 repertoires, and some 11 million of these chains were shared by at least two donors. Raw reads were error-corrected and collapsed into unique sequences with a nearest-neighbor algorithm that merged closely related sequences to remove PCR and sequencing errors. To assign V, D and J gene segments, CDR3 sequences were aligned to IMGT reference sequences. For a sequence to be retained, at least a six-nucleotide match to both a V gene segment and a J gene segment was required. A rearrangement counted as productive if the CDR3 had no stop codons and remained in frame with V and J, and every other rearrangement counted as non-productive. Following IMGT convention, CDR3 was defined as the stretch from the second conserved V-encoded cysteine to the conserved J-encoded phenylalanine. The earlier analysis of about 610 of the donors excluded sequences that lacked an unambiguous match to a single V gene segment. In an earlier analysis of several hundred of the donors, a V segment was called functional when productive rearrangements were above 56.7%, and segregating when the standard deviation between donors exceeded 5%. To diagnose cytomegalovirus status from the catalog of TCR beta chain sequences, a statistical classification framework was built. V and J gene assignment, in a later analysis, came from comparing TCR nucleotide sequences with IMGT/GENE-DB human TR gene sequences. The TCRdist pipeline was used in a later analysis to assign CDR3 sequences and most-parsimonious VDJ recombination scenarios. In a later analysis, each TCR beta chain was defined by its CDR3 amino acid sequence together with its V-gene family, and reads without a unique V-gene family were excluded. As a way to deal with suspected cross-contamination and a sequencing artifact, a later analysis dropped under 600 nucleotide sequences that were highly shared and had low generation probability. In a later analysis, a clonal expansion index was calculated for each public chain from normalized within-repertoire ranks of inferred template counts. In a later analysis, generation probabilities were computed using a VDJ recombination model fitted to out-of-frame rearrangements, and the results were checked against IGoR. Hypergeometric tests were used in a later analysis to score TCR-TCR, TCR-HLA and TCR-CMV co-occurrence, with a repertoire-size bias correction applied to the TCR pairs. A later analysis estimated false discovery rates by permuting HLA or CMV assignments 20 times. A later analysis grouped co-occurring TCRs with DBSCAN, adding TCRdist sequence similarity when clustering within HLA-allele-positive subsets. Repertoires with fewer than 30,000 or more than 120,000 public chains were left out of co-occurrence clustering, as were a few repertoires with anomalous nucleotide sharing. This is the immuneACCESS table as TCRdb keeps it, with only in-frame sequences that have V and J called. A part of the clones is gone; compared with another copy, unresolved V genes explain less than half, and the rest is unexplained. V and J calls and clone size follow that table, whereas D and trimming were derived from the DNA. The sample table contains 130,000 to 150,000 clones; only one count was recorded for more than 70% of them. The ten largest clones capture around 1.9% of the sample.

CDR1 and CDR2, looked up from the germline V gene, are SGHAT and FQNNGV. V gives up 1 base and J gives up 6 bases, and the segment between their germline ends measures 12 bases. The CDR3 sequence holds 14 residues, the cysteine and phenylalanine included. Only CDR3 DNA is held: 42 bases, read in frame from base 1. This record comes from a study of cytomegalovirus exposure and HLA in healthy donors (TCRdb year 2017). Turning to the overall study: An earlier analysis of some 620 of the donors reported 276 Gb of sequence data and 117 million unique TCR beta sequences obtained from about 179 million T cells. The aim of the study was to test whether cataloging public T cell receptors could identify signatures of past pathogen exposure. Because of strong linkage in the cohort, roughly five DR-DQ haplotypes were treated as single units for association and clustering. Donor age, sex, ethnicity and CMV serostatus were compiled together with the repertoire data. Every repertoire in the discovery cohort had been generated on one and the same sequencing platform. To predict cytomegalovirus infection status, the study combined high-throughput TCR immunosequencing, statistical association of individual TCRs with disease status, and machine learning. Among approximately 370 genotyped donors of the cohort, an average of approximately 240,000 unique TCR beta nucleotide sequences was sequenced per donor, of which 15% to 20% were non-productive. The T cell repertoires of several hundred subjects were profiled by immunosequencing and related to cytomegalovirus serostatus. Roughly 310 gigabases of sequencing data and tens of millions of unique TCR sequences were included in an early release covering 500 to 750 HLA-typed donors. Among the approximately 430 genotyped donors, under 90% belonged to the genetic ancestry cluster associated with self-reported Caucasian donors. An earlier analysis of more than 450 of the donors used high-throughput TCR beta sequencing to judge whether each TCR beta V gene segment behaved as functional or pseudogenic. Both class I and class II loci were covered by HLA typing, at four-digit resolution. Along with the 666-subject first cohort, a separate validation cohort of over a hundred different subjects was used. To study patterns of TCR occurrence, a later analysis re-analyzed previously published TCR beta repertoires from around 700 donors and added high-resolution HLA genotyping. Typing coverage differed by locus: A, B, C, DRB1 and DQB1 were typed in roughly 620-630 donors, DQA1 in approximately 520, DPA1 in 606, and DPB1 in approximately 450. The later analysis used no new phenotypic data to find candidate immune exposures, relying instead on TCR beta sequences and their occurrence across donors. Genome-wide SNP genotypes for about 55% of the roughly 670 donors were used in a later genetic analysis, which treated that subset as a discovery cohort.

The study at large found these results: In an earlier analysis of some 550 of the donors, most TCR beta V segments were observed in productive rearrangements about 90% or about 30% of the time, broadly matching IMGT annotations. While some public TCRs were present in many individuals, most TCR sequences turned up only very rarely across donors. Because the 87-base-pair reads could not distinguish some IMGT-functional V segments, including TRBV6-2 and TRBV6-3, those segments were excluded. A later analysis reported that several top co-occurrence clusters appeared linked to parvovirus B19, influenza, CMV and Epstein-Barr virus. Compared with equally common non-associated chains, HLA-associated TCR beta chains in a later analysis were more clonally expanded and had lower generation probabilities. Roughly uniform sequencing depth across donors was assumed in presence/absence analyses, although this assumption may not hold. A further reported finding was that TCR beta sequences accurately predicted the HLA-A and HLA-B alleles for most subjects in the first cohort. The authors suggested that the approach could potentially be generalized to other disease states and immunological phenotypes. In a later analysis, TCR association rates were found to vary across HLA loci, with the most associated TCRs seen for DRB1 alleles and the fewest for HLA-C alleles. Because some donors lacked HLA typing at each locus, the association tests relied only on the typed subset. In a later analysis, around 17,000 TCR beta sequences were associated with specific HLA alleles at a false discovery rate of 0.05. In a later genetic analysis, a missense DCLRE1C variant was associated with V-gene and J-gene trimming of TCR beta chains, and the association was replicated in an independent cohort. Only TCR beta chains were sequenced in this cohort, and the absence of alpha or paired-chain data limited detectable features. Compared with the approximately 670-donor mean, donors in an Asian-associated ancestry cluster had fewer N-insertions in productive TCRs, according to a later genetic analysis. A total of some 180 TCR beta chains were listed by the study as associated with cytomegalovirus. According to a later analysis, most CMV-associated TCR beta chains appeared to be HLA-restricted, and the HLA associations seemed to be driven largely by CMV exposure. A few of the identified cytomegalovirus-associated TCR beta chains were confirmed in vitro to be specific for cytomegalovirus antigens. Linkage disequilibrium might explain the correlated functional status among segregating V segments, but an unknown experimental factor could not be ruled out. The only immune exposure information available for the cohort was CMV serostatus. The sequencing pipeline was judged likely to have produced a cluster of highly shared sequence variants as a technical artifact. Because counts were too low, some 17 rarely observed V segments, including chromosome 9 orphons, were excluded from the earlier analysis of several hundred of the donors. Strong co-occurrence of HLA alleles, especially DR and DQ, made assigning TCR associations to individual alleles difficult. In both the original and validation cohorts, the classifier was reported to diagnose cytomegalovirus status with high specificity and sensitivity.

The cohort consisted of hundreds of healthy bone marrow donors. At the time of sampling, all cohort members were nominally healthy, though unrecorded immune exposures were likely present. The donor was CMV seronegative and belonged to the group of around 400 seronegative cohort members. A peripheral blood sample was provided by each donor, and peripheral blood mononuclear cells were used for TCR beta sequencing. Genomic DNA extraction from the blood cell samples was performed with the Qiagen DNeasy Blood Extraction Kit. The TCR comes from a woman aged 40 to 50 in good health and CMV-seronegative. The sample consisted of PBMCs. This receptor chain uses TRBV11-2 and TRBJ1-2, and possibly TRBD1, on 5 matching bases. The CDR3 has the sequence CASSLGGQLDGYTF. In nucleotide form, the sequence is TGTGCCAGCAGCTTAGGAGGACAATTGGATGGCTACACCTTC.